These 7 T cell receptor beta chains originate from one sample sequenced in a study of cytotoxic CD8 clonotypes in ibrutinib-treated CLL. Using immunoSEQ multiplex PCR, the repertoire was profiled, and TCRdb retains in-frame clones only, with some absent. The sample lists approximately 80,000 clones, more than 70% seen once, with approximately 5.4% in the top ten. Sequenced material: PBMCs, taken before ibrutinib treatment. The source of these receptors is a human donor with chronic lymphocytic leukemia.

V gene TRBV7-6 combines with J gene TRBJ2-7; 9 bases match TRBD2. Germline loops: CDR1 SGHVS, CDR2 FNYEAQ. Trimming cost V 1 base and J 2 bases; bases outside gene matches: 6. The CDR3 is made up of 16 amino acids. The DNA for the CDR3 is TGTGCCAGCAGCTTAGTGGCTAGCGGGACCACCTACGAGCAGTACTTC. This gives the protein CASSLVASGTTYEQYF.

CDR3 loop: CASNLNDRGYTEAFF. CDR3 DNA sequence: TGTGCCAGTAACCTAAATGACAGGGGCTACACTGAAGCTTTCTTT. The V gene is TRBV19, the J gene TRBJ1-1; 8 nucleotides match TRBD1. J was trimmed by 3 bases and V by 7 bases; bases with no gene match: 10. This CDR3 contains 15 residues. Germline CDR1 reads LNHDA; CDR2 reads SQIVND (reference sequence).

This sequence joins TRBV28 and TRBJ2-4; 8 nucleotides agree with TRBD1. Germline values: CDR1 MDHEN, CDR2 SYDVKM. The CDR3 sequence is 15 residues long. V was pared by 0 bases and J by 8 bases, with 6 bases of the junction left unmatched. DNA of the CDR3: TGTGCCAGCAGTTTATGGGCGGCAGGGGGCGACATTCAGTACTTC. Residues: CASSLWAAGGDIQYF.

The chain links TRBV19 to TRBJ1-2; TRBD1 matches at 7 bases. This CDR3 has 15 residues. Per germline, CDR1 LNHDA and CDR2 SQIVND (reference sequence). The ends lost 4 bases at V and 2 bases at J; junction bases unmatched: 7. The DNA of the CDR3 is TGTGCCAGTAGTAATCACCTGACAGGGAACTATGGCTACACCTTC. Its translation is CASSNHLTGNYGYTF. The complete variable domain, with remaining parts taken from reference TRBV19 and TRBJ1-2, reads DGGITQSPKYLFRKEGQNVTLSCEQNLNHDAMYWYRQDPGQGLRLIYYSQIVNDFQKGDIAEGYSVSREKKESFPLTVTSAQKNPTAFYLCASSNHLTGNYGYTFGSGTRLTVV.

This clone was counted a single time. The chain is built from TRBV5-1 and TRBJ1-2; D gene unclear. V was pared by 0 bases and J by 1 base, with 4 bases between. This CDR3 has 13 residues. The V gene's germline CDR1 is SGHRS and CDR2 YFSETQ. This chain's CDR3 is CASSLDGNYGYTF. CDR3 nucleotide sequence: TGCGCCAGCAGCTTGGACGGTAACTATGGCTACACCTTC.

This chain uses TRBV27 with TRBJ1-3; the D is unclear. Germline CDR1 is MNHEY and CDR2 is SMNVEV (reference sequence). CDR3 length: 13 residues. Trimming took 5 bases from V and 4 from J, leaving 9 bases between them. The CDR3 region is CASSPMSGNTIYF. The CDR3 DNA follows: TGTGCCAGCAGTCCCATGAGCGGAAACACCATATATTTT.

This chain connects TRBV28 to TRBJ2-7; TRBD2 agrees at 8 bases. The CDR3 length is 13 residues. The junction had 5 bases not matched to a gene; V was cut back by 6 bases and J by 4 bases. The V gene's germline CDR1 is MDHEN and CDR2 SYDVKM. CDR3 bases: TGTGCCAGCAGAACTGGCGGGAGGTACGAGCAGTACTTC. It specifies CASRTGGRYEQYF.